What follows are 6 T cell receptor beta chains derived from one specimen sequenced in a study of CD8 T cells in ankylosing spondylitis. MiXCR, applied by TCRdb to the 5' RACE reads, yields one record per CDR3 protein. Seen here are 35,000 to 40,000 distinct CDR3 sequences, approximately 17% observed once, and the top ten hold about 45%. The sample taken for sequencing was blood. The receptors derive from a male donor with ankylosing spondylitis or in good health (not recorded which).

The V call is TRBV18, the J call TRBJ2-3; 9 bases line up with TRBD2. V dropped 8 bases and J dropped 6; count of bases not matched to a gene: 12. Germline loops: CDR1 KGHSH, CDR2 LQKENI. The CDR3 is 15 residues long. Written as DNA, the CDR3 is TGTGCCAGCCTTCGGACTAGCGAGGCCTCGGATACGCAGTATTTT. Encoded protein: CASLRTSEASDTQYF.

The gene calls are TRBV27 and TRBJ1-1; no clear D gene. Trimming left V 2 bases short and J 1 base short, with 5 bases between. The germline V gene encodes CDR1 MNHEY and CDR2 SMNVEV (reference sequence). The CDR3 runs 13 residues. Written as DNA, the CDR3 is TGTGCCAGCAGTTTACATTGGAACACTGAAGCTTTCTTT. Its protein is CASSLHWNTEAFF.

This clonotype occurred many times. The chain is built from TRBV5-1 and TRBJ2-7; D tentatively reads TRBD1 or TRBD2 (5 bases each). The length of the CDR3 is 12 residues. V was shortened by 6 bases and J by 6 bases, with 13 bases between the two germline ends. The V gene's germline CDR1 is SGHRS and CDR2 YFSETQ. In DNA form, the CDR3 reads TGCGCCAGCAATTTAGACGGGACCGAGCAGTACTTC. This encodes CASNLDGTEQYF. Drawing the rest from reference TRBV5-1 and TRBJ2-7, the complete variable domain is KAGVTQTPRYLIKTRGQQVTLSCSPISGHRSVSWYQQTPGQGLQFLFEYFSETQRNKGNFPGRFSGRQFSNSRSEMNVSTLELGDSALYLCASNLDGTEQYFGPGTRLTVT.

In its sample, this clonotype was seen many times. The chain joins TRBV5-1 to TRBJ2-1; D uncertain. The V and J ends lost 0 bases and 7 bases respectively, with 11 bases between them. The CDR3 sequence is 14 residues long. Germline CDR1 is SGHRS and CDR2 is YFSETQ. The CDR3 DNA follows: TGCGCCAGCAGCTTGGTTGGTGGGATAAATGAGCAGTTCTTC. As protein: CASSLVGGINEQFF.

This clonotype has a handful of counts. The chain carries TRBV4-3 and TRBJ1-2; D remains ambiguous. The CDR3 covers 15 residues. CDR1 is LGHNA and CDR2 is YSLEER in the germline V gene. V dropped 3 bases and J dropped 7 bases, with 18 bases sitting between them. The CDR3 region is CASSHPVGDASGYTF. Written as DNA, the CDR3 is TGCGCCAGCAGCCACCCTGTTGGGGATGCTAGTGGCTACACCTTC.

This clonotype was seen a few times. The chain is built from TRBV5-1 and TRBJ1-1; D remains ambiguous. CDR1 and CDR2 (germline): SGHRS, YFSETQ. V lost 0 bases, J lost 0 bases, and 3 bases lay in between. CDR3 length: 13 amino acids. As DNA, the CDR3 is TGCGCCAGCAGCTTGGAGCTGAACACTGAAGCTTTCTTT. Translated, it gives CASSLELNTEAFF. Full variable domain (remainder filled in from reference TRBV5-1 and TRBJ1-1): KAGVTQTPRYLIKTRGQQVTLSCSPISGHRSVSWYQQTPGQGLQFLFEYFSETQRNKGNFPGRFSGRQFSNSRSEMNVSTLELGDSALYLCASSLELNTEAFFGQGTRLTVV.